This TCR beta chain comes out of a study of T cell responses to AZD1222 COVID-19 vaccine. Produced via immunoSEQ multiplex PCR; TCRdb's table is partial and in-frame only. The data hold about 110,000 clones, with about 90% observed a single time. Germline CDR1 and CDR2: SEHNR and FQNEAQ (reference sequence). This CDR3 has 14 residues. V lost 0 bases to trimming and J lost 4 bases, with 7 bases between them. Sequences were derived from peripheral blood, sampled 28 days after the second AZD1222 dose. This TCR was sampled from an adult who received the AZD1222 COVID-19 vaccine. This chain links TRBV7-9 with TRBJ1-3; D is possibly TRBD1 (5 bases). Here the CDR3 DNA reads TGTGCCAGCAGCTTAGCAGGGGCGGGAAACACCATATATTTT. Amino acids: CASSLAGAGNTIYF.